This T cell receptor beta chain was recovered during a study of response to subunit inactivated influenza vaccine (dated by TCRdb to the late 2010s). Broadly, across the study: Deep quantitative T cell receptor repertoire profiling was used in the study to track responses to a trivalent subunit inactivated influenza vaccine.

The study at large found these results: It was suggested by the authors that each seasonal influenza vaccination may recruit only a limited number of new T cells.

This clonotype was seen repeatedly, ten times or more. Its antigen target is currently unknown. Qualities for individual bases were not recorded, and no much larger clone is one base off. The germline V gene (reference sequence) yields LNHDA for CDR1 and SQIVND for CDR2. Trimming leaves V shorter by 10 bases and J shorter by 6 bases, with the junction holding 12 bases beyond the gene matches. Including cysteine and phenylalanine, the CDR3 has 14 amino acids. The read is trimmed to its CDR3 DNA, 42 bases read in frame from base 1. The library was obtained by RT-PCR. These reads were obtained on an Illumina HiSeq 2500. TCRdb itself trimmed the public reads at Q25 with fastp, ran MiXCR and retained productive beta chains. Records with the same CDR3 protein are collapsed into one entry carrying the most frequent genes and DNA. Here the sample has almost 250,000 distinct CDR3 sequences; 10% to 15% occur a single time. Clones ranked in the top ten supply 7.8% of the sample.

This clonotype originated in a man aged 50 to 60 who received an inactivated influenza vaccine. Donor details come from another sample of the same person, matched by shared clones. The sequence is built from TRBV19 and TRBJ1-5, with 7 bases matching TRBD1. The sample consisted of non-naive T cells sorted from PBMCs, taken 14 to 15 days before vaccination. This sample's cell subset or site label indicates: memory T cell fraction. Read as DNA, the sequence is TGTGCCACGAAGGGGGCAGGGGAACTTCAGCCCCAGCATTTT. Its protein is CATKGAGELQPQHF. With the rest looked up from the reference TRBV19 and TRBJ1-5 genes rather than sequenced, the full variable domain is DGGITQSPKYLFRKEGQNVTLSCEQNLNHDAMYWYRQDPGQGLRLIYYSQIVNDFQKGDIAEGYSVSREKKESFPLTVTSAQKNPTAFYLCATKGAGELQPQHFGDGTRLSIL.